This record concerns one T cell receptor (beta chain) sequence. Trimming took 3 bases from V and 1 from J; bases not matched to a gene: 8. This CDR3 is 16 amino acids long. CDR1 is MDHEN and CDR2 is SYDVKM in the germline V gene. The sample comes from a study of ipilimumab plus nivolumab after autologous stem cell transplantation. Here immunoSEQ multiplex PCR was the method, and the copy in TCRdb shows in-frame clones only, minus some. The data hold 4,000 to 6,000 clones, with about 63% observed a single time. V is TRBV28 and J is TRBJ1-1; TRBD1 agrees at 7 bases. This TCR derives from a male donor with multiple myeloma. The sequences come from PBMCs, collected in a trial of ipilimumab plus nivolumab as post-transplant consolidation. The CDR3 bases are TGTGCCAGCAGTTTTGTAAAAGGGGGCGGGAACACTGAAGCTTTCTTT. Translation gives CASSFVKGGGNTEAFF. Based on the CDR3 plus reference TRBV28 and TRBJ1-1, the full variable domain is DVKVTQSSRYLVKRTGEKVFLECVQDMDHENMFWYRQDPGLGLRLIYFSYDVKMKEKGDIPEGYSVSREKKERFSLILESASTNQTSMYLCASSFVKGGGNTEAFFGQGTRLTVV.